The 8 T cell receptor beta chains presented below share a single source sample, sequenced in a study of Tregs in tolerant kidney transplant recipients. Sequenced by immunoSEQ multiplex PCR; TCRdb stores in-frame clones only, minus some. The sample consists of 200,000 to 300,000 clones, around 82% of them appearing once. The sample was CD4+ T cells from blood. These receptors were collected from a human donor in good health.

This sequence joins TRBV30 and TRBJ1-2; 7 bases align to TRBD1. The CDR3 runs to 16 residues. J lost 7 bases, V lost 1 base, and 15 bases had no gene match. Germline CDR1 and CDR2: GTSNPN and SVGIG (reference sequence). CDR3 amino acids: CAWSAYVGQPFGGYTF. The CDR3 DNA reads TGTGCCTGGAGTGCCTATGTGGGACAGCCATTTGGTGGCTACACCTTC.

This chain joins TRBV2 and TRBJ2-7; 11 positions agree with TRBD1. CDR1 is SNHLY and CDR2 is FYNNEI in the germline V gene. Trimming cost V 4 bases and J 3 bases; bases outside gene matches: 8. The CDR3 covers 16 residues. The CDR3: CASSGDRGVFRYEQYF. Written as DNA, the CDR3 is TGTGCCAGCAGTGGGGACAGGGGGGTCTTCCGCTACGAGCAGTACTTC.

The chain carries TRBV2 and TRBJ2-7; perhaps TRBD1 as D (5 bases). CDR1 SNHLY and CDR2 FYNNEI come from the germline V gene. V was cut by 7 bases and J by 1 base, with 14 bases left in between. The CDR3 is 14 residues long. This CDR3 is CASNLRGLSYEQYF. In DNA form, the CDR3 reads TGTGCCAGCAACCTAAGGGGCCTATCCTACGAGCAGTACTTC.

The rearrangement links TRBV7-9 to TRBJ1-5; no firm D call. V shed 4 bases and J shed 0 bases, with 7 bases lying between them. The CDR3 contains 14 residues. Germline CDR1 is SEHNR and CDR2 is FQNEAQ (reference sequence). CDR3 sequence reads: CASSSEHSNQPQHF. As DNA, the CDR3 is TGTGCCAGCAGCTCAGAACATAGCAATCAGCCCCAGCATTTT.

The chain carries TRBV7-9 and TRBJ2-7; 9 nucleotides agree with TRBD1. Unmatched junction bases numbered 7, after V lost 5 bases and J lost 2 bases. Looked up from germline, CDR1 is SEHNR and CDR2 is FQNEAQ (reference sequence). The CDR3 runs 15 residues. CDR3 protein: CASSPNRDRAYEQYF. CDR3 bases: TGTGCCAGCAGCCCTAACCGGGACAGGGCCTACGAGCAGTACTTC.

The rearrangement uses TRBV6-6 and TRBJ1-1; D is perhaps TRBD1 (5 bases). Trimming stripped 2 bases from V and 6 bases from J, with 10 bases between. The CDR3 totals 13 residues. Germline CDR1 and CDR2: MNHNY and SVGAGI (reference sequence). CDR3 amino acids: CASSYGGDPEAFF. CDR3 sequence (DNA): TGTGCCAGCAGTTACGGCGGGGACCCTGAAGCTTTCTTT.

J is TRBJ2-5 and V is TRBV6-6; 9 positions agree with TRBD2. V gave up 4 bases and J gave up 3 bases; unmatched junction bases: 9. The CDR3 sequence is 16 residues long. Per the germline V gene, CDR1 is MNHNY and CDR2 is SVGAGI (reference sequence). CDR3: CASSWSKTSGKETQYF. The CDR3 region has the DNA TGTGCCAGCAGTTGGTCAAAGACTAGCGGAAAAGAGACCCAGTACTTC.

The chain recombines TRBV5-8 with TRBJ2-7; D not certain. V was pared by 2 bases and J by 3 bases, with 9 bases between. The germline CDR1 and CDR2 sequences are SGHTS and YDEGEE. The CDR3 spans 13 residues. The CDR3 spells CASSFGRLYEQYF. The DNA of the CDR3 is TGTGCCAGCAGCTTCGGCAGGCTCTACGAGCAGTACTTC. The full variable domain, in which reference TRBV5-8 and TRBJ2-7 provide the parts outside the CDR3, is EAGVTQSPTHLIKTRGQQATLRCSPISGHTSVYWYQQALGLGLQFLLWYDEGEERNRGNFPPRFSGRQFPNYSSELNVNALELEDSALYLCASSFGRLYEQYFGPGTRLTVT.